The 12 T cell receptor beta chains presented below share a single source sample, sequenced in a study of shared clonotypes between healthy human individuals. The repertoire was sequenced with immunoSEQ multiplex PCR; TCRdb's copy has only in-frame clones and lacks some. The data show over 2 million clones, with 85% to 95% seen just once and 0.37% held by the top ten. Input material: naive CD4+ T cells from PBMCs. Subset: CD45RA+ positively selected. Every receptor here comes from a man between 18 and 35 years old in good health. Some clones in this sample may be carry-over from other donors' samples.

The rearrangement joins TRBV5-5 to TRBJ2-7; a weak D match, TRBD2 (5 bases). Germline V gene data show CDR1 as SGHKS and CDR2 as YYEKEE (reference sequence). Trimming shortened V by 5 bases and J by 0 bases, and 18 bases separated the two germline ends. The CDR3 contains 16 residues. CDR3 nucleotides: TGTGCCAGCAGTGCGGGCTTGGACCGGAGCTCCTACGAGCAGTACTTC. This sequence encodes CASSAGLDRSSYEQYF. The complete variable domain, with remaining parts taken from reference TRBV5-5 and TRBJ2-7, reads DAGVTQSPTHLIKTRGQQVTLRCSPISGHKSVSWYQQVLGQGPQFIFQYYEKEERGRGNFPDRFSARQFPNYSSELNVNALLLGDSALYLCASSAGLDRSSYEQYFGPGTRLTVT.

V usage is TRBV9 and J usage is TRBJ2-7; 7 nucleotides match TRBD2. The CDR3 length is 14 residues. The V gene's germline CDR1 is SGDLS and CDR2 YYNGEE. V was clipped by 0 bases and J by 5 bases; unmatched bases: 5. The CDR3, as DNA: TGTGCCAGCAGCGTAGGGCGGGAGACCGACGAGCAGTACTTC. Residues: CASSVGRETDEQYF.

The V gene is TRBV5-6, the J gene TRBJ1-1; D remains ambiguous. This CDR3 comprises 13 residues. With 0 bases removed from V and 7 bases from J, the gap between germline ends came to 10 bases. Germline lookup yields CDR1 SGHDT and CDR2 YYEEEE. CDR3 sequence (DNA): TGTGCCAGCAGCTTGGTCTCCCCCGGTGAAGCTTTCTTT. It translates to CASSLVSPGEAFF.

The rearrangement links TRBV19 to TRBJ2-6; weak D call: TRBD1 (6 bases). The germline CDR1 and CDR2 sequences are LNHDA and SQIVND (reference sequence). V lost 6 bases and J 0 bases, leaving 18 bases between the germline ends. This CDR3 comprises 18 residues. CDR3 in amino acids: CASSVLGALDSGANVLTF. CDR3 DNA sequence: TGTGCCAGTAGCGTATTGGGGGCCCTAGACTCTGGGGCCAACGTCCTGACTTTC. The full variable domain, in which reference TRBV19 and TRBJ2-6 provide the parts outside the CDR3, is DGGITQSPKYLFRKEGQNVTLSCEQNLNHDAMYWYRQDPGQGLRLIYYSQIVNDFQKGDIAEGYSVSREKKESFPLTVTSAQKNPTAFYLCASSVLGALDSGANVLTFGAGSRLTVL.

The chain links TRBV6-6 to TRBJ2-5, with a weak D call TRBD1 (6 bases). The germline V gene encodes CDR1 MNHNY and CDR2 SVGAGI (reference sequence). Trimming took 0 bases from V and 4 from J, leaving 9 bases between them. The CDR3 is 14 amino acids. The CDR3: CASSYSTRGETQYF. The CDR3 DNA reads TGTGCCAGCAGTTACTCGACCAGGGGAGAGACCCAGTACTTC.

With regard to this clone: This sample includes further DNA sequences coding for the same CDR3. V is TRBV6-1 and J is TRBJ2-7; 10 nucleotides line up with TRBD1. Germline V gene sequence: CDR1 MNHNS, CDR2 SASEGT. V shed 4 bases, J shed 3 bases, and the junction held 3 bases outside the gene matches. The CDR3 spans 14 residues. CDR3 sequence reads: CASSGRDRGYEQYF. The DNA for the CDR3 is TGTGCCAGCAGTGGCCGGGACAGGGGCTACGAGCAGTACTTC.

The rearrangement uses TRBV5-1 and TRBJ1-1; D perhaps matches TRBD1 (5 bases). The V and J ends lost 7 bases and 4 bases respectively, with 17 bases between them. Germline assignment: CDR1 SGHRS and CDR2 YFSETQ. The CDR3 extends over 14 amino acids. The CDR3 nucleotides read TGCGCCAGCTCATCTTCCGGGGCCGTCACTGAAGCTTTCTTT. Its translation: CASSSSGAVTEAFF.

The chain links TRBV2 to TRBJ2-3; the match to TRBD2 covers 7 bases. Germline CDR1 is SNHLY and CDR2 is FYNNEI. The CDR3 extends over 14 amino acids. V gave up 5 bases and J gave up 2 bases; unmatched junction bases: 4. As DNA, the CDR3 is TGTGCCAGCAGTCGCGGGGGAAACACAGATACGCAGTATTTT. The encoded protein is CASSRGGNTDTQYF.

The V call is TRBV28, the J call TRBJ1-5; maybe TRBD1 (5 bases). Germline loops: CDR1 MDHEN, CDR2 SYDVKM. Between the trimmed V and J ends, which lost 6 bases and 4 bases, there was a span of 13 bases. The CDR3 totals 14 residues. CDR3 in amino acids: CASRGPLQNQPQHF. The CDR3 nucleotides are TGTGCCAGCAGGGGACCCCTTCAGAATCAGCCCCAGCATTTT.

The V call is TRBV5-1, the J call TRBJ2-7; TRBD1 matches at 9 bases. The CDR3 contains 16 residues. In germline, CDR1 is SGHRS, CDR2 YFSETQ. With 4 bases clipped from V and 4 bases from J, the junction kept 12 bases outside the gene matches. The CDR3 coding sequence is TGCGCCAGCAGCCCCCCGGGACAGGGAGGTATGTACGAGCAGTACTTC. This codes for CASSPPGQGGMYEQYF. The variable domain in full, completed from reference TRBV5-1 and TRBJ2-7, reads KAGVTQTPRYLIKTRGQQVTLSCSPISGHRSVSWYQQTPGQGLQFLFEYFSETQRNKGNFPGRFSGRQFSNSRSEMNVSTLELGDSALYLCASSPPGQGGMYEQYFGPGTRLTVT.

This chain connects TRBV18 to TRBJ2-3, with 12 bases matching TRBD2. Germline CDR1 and CDR2: KGHSH and LQKENI. CDR3 length equals 15 residues. J was trimmed by 4 bases and V by 6 bases; bases with no gene match: 5. The CDR3 loop reads CASSPGLAGSDTQYF. The CDR3 DNA is TGTGCCAGCTCCCCTGGACTAGCGGGATCAGATACGCAGTATTTT.

The chain recombines TRBV7-9 with TRBJ2-2, with D uncertain. Trimming took off 1 base at V and 5 bases at J, with 17 bases between the two ends. The germline V gene encodes CDR1 SEHNR and CDR2 FQNEAQ (reference sequence). This CDR3 comprises 17 residues. The CDR3 region is CASSLVGRSDGTGELFF. The CDR3 region has the DNA TGTGCCAGCAGCTTAGTGGGAAGGAGCGACGGGACCGGGGAGCTGTTTTTT. The full variable domain, in which reference TRBV7-9 and TRBJ2-2 provide the parts outside the CDR3, is DTGVSQNPRHKITKRGQNVTFRCDPISEHNRLYWYRQTLGQGPEFLTYFQNEAQLEKSRLLSDRFSAERPKGSFSTLEIQRTEQGDSAMYLCASSLVGRSDGTGELFFGEGSRLTVL.